The 16 T cell receptor beta chains below come from one sample, sequenced in a study of T cell repertoires in cytomegalovirus infection. One entry per CDR3 protein results from TCRdb running MiXCR on the reads. The sample records fewer than 700,000 distinct CDR3 sequences, 24% being singletons. Source material: CD8+ T cells from PBMCs. The receptor source for this set is a human donor in good health (CMV status not recorded). Some clones in this sample may be carry-over from other donors' samples.

This clonotype has only a few counts. This sequence joins TRBV11-2 and TRBJ1-4; 11 nucleotides match TRBD1. The junction had 6 bases not matched to a gene; V was cut back by 3 bases and J by 12 bases. Looked up from germline, CDR1 is SGHAT and CDR2 is FQNNGV. The CDR3 length is 14 residues. The chain's CDR3 is CASSFGQGAFELFF. As DNA, the CDR3 is TGTGCCAGCAGCTTCGGACAGGGGGCCTTTGAACTGTTTTTT. Based on the CDR3 plus reference TRBV11-2 and TRBJ1-4, the full variable domain is EAGVAQSPRYKIIEKRQSVAFWCNPISGHATLYWYQQILGQGPKLLIQFQNNGVVDDSQLPKDRFSAERLKGVDSTLKIQPAKLEDSAVYLCASSFGQGAFELFFGSGTQLSVL.

This clonotype was detected many times. The gene calls are TRBV7-6 and TRBJ2-2; TRBD1 might be the D (5 bases). The CDR3 totals 15 residues. Germline CDR1 reads SGHVS; CDR2 reads FNYEAQ. The V end was cut by 0 bases, the J end by 2 bases, with 7 bases between. In DNA form, the CDR3 reads TGTGCCAGCAGCTTAGCAGGGGTCAACACCGGGGAGCTGTTTTTT. Its translation: CASSLAGVNTGELFF. The full variable domain, rest sourced from reference TRBV7-6 and TRBJ2-2, is GAGVSQSPRYKVTKRGQDVALRCDPISGHVSLYWYRQALGQGPEFLTYFNYEAQQDKSGLPNDRFSAERPEGSISTLTIQRTEQRDSAMYRCASSLAGVNTGELFFGEGSRLTVL.

Comments on this clonotype: Compared with germline, one end of the junction differs, possibly owing to a read error. The gene calls are TRBV13 and TRBJ2-1; D not certain. The CDR3 consists of 17 residues. Germline V gene lookup returns CDR1 PRHDT and CDR2 FYEKMQ (reference sequence). CDR3 sequence: CVSSSPEREVSYNEQFF. CDR3 bases: TGTGTCAGCAGCAGTCCAGAGCGAGAAGTCTCCTACAATGAGCAGTTCTTC.

V usage is TRBV25-1 and J usage is TRBJ2-2; weak D call: TRBD1 (5 bases). The V and J ends lost 1 base and 5 bases respectively, with 17 bases between them. This CDR3 spans 17 amino acids. In germline, CDR1 is MGHDK, CDR2 SYGVNS. CDR3 coding DNA: TGTGCCAGCAGTGAATCGTTGAGGATAGGGGTTACCGGGGAGCTGTTTTTT. It codes for CASSESLRIGVTGELFF.

Notes on this clonotype: This may stem from a read error, because a much larger clone lies one nucleotide away. The V and J genes are TRBV7-2 and TRBJ2-3; a possible D gene is TRBD2 (6 bases). CDR1 and CDR2 (germline): SGHTA, FQGNSA. The CDR3 covers 15 residues. CDR3 sequence: CASSPAGRFTDTRYF. Here the CDR3 DNA reads TGTGCCAGCAGCCCCGCGGGGAGATTCACAGATACGCGGTATTTT.

Note on this clonotype: The junction does not match germline at one end; this may be a read error. The V and J genes are TRBV2 and TRBJ2-7; 10 bases line up with TRBD1. The V gene's germline CDR1 is SNHLY and CDR2 FYNNEI. The CDR3 consists of 13 residues. The CDR3 sequence: CASRPGTGAEQCF. The DNA for the CDR3 is TGTGCCAGCAGGCCCGGGACAGGGGCCGAGCAGTGCTTC.

This clonotype has only a few counts. J is TRBJ1-4 and V is TRBV4-2, with a tentative D call TRBD1 (6 bases). This CDR3 contains 15 residues. Deletions cut 2 bases from V and 6 bases from J, with 13 bases between. CDR1 and CDR2 (germline): LGHNA, YNFKEQ. CDR3 loop: CASSQLTQGDEKLFF. Written as DNA, the CDR3 is TGTGCCAGCAGCCAACTCACACAGGGTGATGAAAAACTGTTTTTT.

There are a few counts of this clonotype. This chain connects TRBV27 to TRBJ1-5; TRBD1 matches at 8 bases. The germline CDR1 and CDR2 sequences are MNHEY and SMNVEV (reference sequence). The V and J ends lost 4 bases and 6 bases, in that order; junction bases with no gene match: 8. CDR3 size: 15 residues. The CDR3 sequence: CASSYSQGAGQPQHF. CDR3 nucleotides: TGTGCCAGCAGTTACTCCCAGGGGGCAGGTCAGCCCCAGCATTTT.

This clonotype was picked up a small number of times. The rearrangement uses TRBV7-4 and TRBJ1-1, with D perhaps TRBD1 (6 bases). The germline V gene has CDR1 SGHVT and CDR2 SQSDAQ. The CDR3 extends over 16 amino acids. The germline V and J ends were trimmed by 7 bases and 7 bases, with 25 bases remaining between them. The CDR3 coding sequence is TGTGCCAGCACCTCAGGTCCCCCACAGGGATTTGGTGAAGCTTTCTTT. It codes for CASTSGPPQGFGEAFF. The full variable domain, its missing parts supplied by reference TRBV7-4 and TRBJ1-1, is GAGVSQSPRYKVAKRGRDVALRCDSISGHVTLYWYRQTLGQGSEVLTYSQSDAQRDKSGRPSGRFSAERPERSVSTLKIQRTEQGDSAVYLCASTSGPPQGFGEAFFGQGTRLTVV.

This chain joins TRBV9 and TRBJ1-2; a possible D gene is TRBD1 (5 bases). The V end was cut by 3 bases, the J end by 2 bases, with 11 bases between. CDR1 and CDR2 from the germline V gene are SGDLS and YYNGEE. CDR3 length: 14 amino acids. The CDR3 sequence: CASSDGTGNYGYTF. The CDR3 DNA is TGTGCCAGCAGCGATGGGACGGGCAACTATGGCTACACCTTC.

The V and J genes are TRBV4-1 and TRBJ1-5; 7 nucleotides line up with TRBD1. Germline V gene data show CDR1 as MGHRA and CDR2 as YSYEKL. The V and J ends lost 3 bases and 7 bases, in that order; junction bases with no gene match: 3. CDR3 length: 13 residues. The CDR3 sequence: CASSHGGGQPQHF. Here the CDR3 DNA reads TGCGCCAGCAGCCACGGAGGGGGCCAGCCCCAGCATTTT.

The sample holds one count of this clonotype. The chain is built from TRBV2 and TRBJ2-7; the D gene is possibly TRBD1 (6 bases). Germline lookup yields CDR1 SNHLY and CDR2 FYNNEI. Trimming took off 4 bases at V and 3 bases at J, with 10 bases between the two ends. The CDR3 contains 13 residues. The CDR3 DNA is TGTGCCAGCAGTGGTGACAGGATCTACGAGCAGTACGTC. It translates to CASSGDRIYEQYV.

V gene TRBV28 combines with J gene TRBJ2-1; D may be TRBD2 (7 bases). The CDR3 is 16 residues long. Germline V CDR1 and CDR2: MDHEN, SYDVKM. Trimming shortened V by 3 bases and J by 6 bases, and 18 bases separated the two germline ends. Here the CDR3 reads CASSLGGAGIFNEQFF. The CDR3 DNA is TGTGCCAGCAGTTTGGGGGGGGCGGGGATCTTCAATGAGCAGTTCTTC. Supplemented by reference TRBV28 and TRBJ2-1, the full variable domain reads DVKVTQSSRYLVKRTGEKVFLECVQDMDHENMFWYRQDPGLGLRLIYFSYDVKMKEKGDIPEGYSVSREKKERFSLILESASTNQTSMYLCASSLGGAGIFNEQFFGPGTRLTVL.

The table lists this clonotype with a few counts. V gene TRBV6-4 combines with J gene TRBJ2-3; D call uncertain. With 4 bases removed from V and 0 bases from J, the gap between germline ends came to 5 bases. Germline CDR1 reads MRHNA; CDR2 reads SNTAGT. This CDR3 region has 13 residues. The CDR3 DNA reads TGTGCCAGCAGTGCAACTAGCACAGATACGCAGTATTTT. The encoded protein is CASSATSTDTQYF.

The CDR3 coding sequence is TGCAGTGCTAGCCATACTTTCAATCAGCCCCAGCATTTT. Its protein is CSASHTFNQPQHF. This sequence joins TRBV20-1 and TRBJ1-5; D is undetermined. Germline CDR1 is DFQATT and CDR2 is SNEGSKA (reference sequence). Trimming left V 3 bases short and J 3 bases short, with 9 bases between. The CDR3 spans 13 residues.

Ten or more counts support this clonotype. The genes are TRBV11-2 and TRBJ2-2; a possible D gene is TRBD1 (5 bases). This CDR3 comprises 13 residues. Germline loops: CDR1 SGHAT, CDR2 FQNNGV. The V gene lost 4 bases and the J gene lost 4 bases, with 7 bases spanning the gap. CDR3 DNA: TGTGCCAGCAGCTCGGACATCACCGGGGAGCTGTTTTTT. This encodes CASSSDITGELFF.